A selection of T cell receptor beta chains follows, all from one sample in a study of blood T cell repertoires in COVID-19. Assay used: immunoSEQ multiplex PCR; TCRdb lists only in-frame clones, some missing. The data contain 450,000 or so clones, about 90% of them singletons. The sequenced sample was peripheral blood. The receptors come from a young man with COVID-19, enrolled during active disease. Each CDR3 is given with its conserved first and last residue. Fields, in order: V gene, J gene, CDR3 protein.

v_gene: TRBV10-1; j_gene: TRBJ1-4; CDR3aa: CASSPGPQNEKLFF
v_gene: TRBV19; j_gene: TRBJ1-2; CDR3aa: CASSIAAGFNYGYTF
v_gene: TRBV5-5; j_gene: TRBJ2-1; CDR3aa: CASSYTAGGRYEQFF
v_gene: TRBV2; j_gene: TRBJ2-7; CDR3aa: CASRPSPGEQYF
v_gene: TRBV7-9; j_gene: TRBJ1-2; CDR3aa: CASSLERGANYGYTF
v_gene: TRBV7-8; j_gene: TRBJ2-7; CDR3aa: CASSSYLPGNYEQYF
v_gene: TRBV7-7; j_gene: TRBJ2-5; CDR3aa: CASSRDKLETQYF
v_gene: TRBV6-5; j_gene: TRBJ2-7; CDR3aa: CALQGLREQYF
v_gene: TRBV29-1; j_gene: TRBJ1-1; CDR3aa: CSVRQGRPNTEAFF
v_gene: TRBV2; j_gene: TRBJ2-1; CDR3aa: CASRDRGLREQFF
v_gene: TRBV18; j_gene: TRBJ1-6; CDR3aa: CASSRTGEGSPLHF
v_gene: TRBV5-1; j_gene: TRBJ1-3; CDR3aa: CASRLGPARVSGNTIYF
v_gene: TRBV19; j_gene: TRBJ1-1; CDR3aa: CASAKGGGYTEAFF
v_gene: TRBV4-1; j_gene: TRBJ2-5; CDR3aa: CASSQDSGAHQETQYF
v_gene: TRBV30; j_gene: TRBJ2-2; CDR3aa: CAWSPPGLGTGELFF
v_gene: TRBV4-1; j_gene: TRBJ1-2; CDR3aa: CASSQDRTGGNGYTF
v_gene: TRBV6-6; j_gene: TRBJ2-2; CDR3aa: CASSPPGQGSRGELFF
v_gene: TRBV11-2; j_gene: TRBJ1-3; CDR3aa: CASSPGLLSGNTIYF
v_gene: TRBV15; j_gene: TRBJ2-2; CDR3aa: CATSREVAGGSNTGELFF
v_gene: TRBV4-2; j_gene: TRBJ2-7; CDR3aa: CASSQGLAGGSYEQYF
v_gene: TRBV5-5; j_gene: TRBJ2-1; CDR3aa: CASSQTGSGDPDYNEQFF
v_gene: TRBV6-5; j_gene: TRBJ1-5; CDR3aa: CASSPGQNNQPQHF
v_gene: TRBV18; j_gene: TRBJ2-5; CDR3aa: CASSTGTGAETQYF
v_gene: TRBV19; j_gene: TRBJ1-2; CDR3aa: CASSGVDYGYTF
v_gene: TRBV9; j_gene: TRBJ1-1; CDR3aa: CASSGQGWFDTEAFF
v_gene: TRBV13; j_gene: TRBJ1-6; CDR3aa: CASSFSFGGRVSPLHF
v_gene: TRBV6-7; j_gene: TRBJ1-4; CDR3aa: CASTPGQPNEKLFF
v_gene: TRBV7-8; j_gene: TRBJ2-7; CDR3aa: CASSTRTSGRYEQYF
v_gene: TRBV9; j_gene: TRBJ2-7; CDR3aa: CASSPGTGGKIHEQYF
v_gene: TRBV5-4; j_gene: TRBJ2-7; CDR3aa: CASSLQAGATYEQYF
v_gene: TRBV6-5; j_gene: TRBJ2-1; CDR3aa: CASRLTWGPYNEQFF
v_gene: TRBV5-4; j_gene: TRBJ1-6; CDR3aa: CASSLRQNRGSPLHF
v_gene: TRBV6-5; j_gene: TRBJ1-1; CDR3aa: CATQGGNTEAFF
v_gene: TRBV7-6; j_gene: TRBJ2-5; CDR3aa: CASSLRQQETQYF
v_gene: TRBV2; j_gene: TRBJ1-6; CDR3aa: CASSEAQTGLPSPLHF
v_gene: TRBV5-4; j_gene: TRBJ2-5; CDR3aa: CASSYFGGGQETQYF
v_gene: TRBV5-1; j_gene: TRBJ2-7; CDR3aa: CASSLGTSWEQYF
v_gene: TRBV11-2; j_gene: TRBJ1-1; CDR3aa: CASSPPGGGGRTEAFF